This T cell receptor (beta chain) was sequenced during a study of Ad26.COV2.S vaccination and SARS-CoV-2 variants. Study-wide background: Donor was one of the participants in the Ad26.COV2.S arm of the COV1001 trial. Overall study results and limits: A substantial breadth of spike-specific CD8+ and CD4+ T cell responses after vaccination has been reported.

V lost 2 bases, J lost 0 bases, and 6 bases lay in between. The CDR3 has 14 residues. The germline CDR1 and CDR2 sequences are MNHEY and SVGAGI. The treatment denotes: around 19 received Ad26.COV2.S at low or high dose, single or two shots; 5 received placebo; per-sample allocation not given. Sampling took place 63 days after the first vaccine or placebo injection. An adult of 18-55 years in Boston served as donor. This vaccine is an Ad26 vector that expresses the Wuhan-strain SARS-CoV-2 spike. Here immunoSEQ multiplex PCR was the method, and the copy in TCRdb shows in-frame clones only, minus some. The sample lists more than 350,000 clones, 80% to 95% occurring once. In regard to this clone: The antigen remains unidentified.

This chain connects TRBV6-5 to TRBJ2-3; D is uncertain. This sample comprised peripheral blood, obtained in a trial of Ad26.COV2.S vaccine versus placebo. This TCR derives from a person aged 18-65 years who received the Ad26.COV2.S COVID-19 vaccine or a placebo. CDR3 nucleotides: TGTGCCAGCAGTTACCACTCTAGCACAGATACGCAGTATTTT. Translation gives CASSYHSSTDTQYF.